This T cell receptor beta chain derives from a study of blood T cell repertoires in COVID-19. Original analysis: Scientists estimated how many nucleated cells there were by amplifying reference gene primers. Clones were read by immunoSEQ multiplex PCR, and TCRdb kept only the in-frame ones, dropping some. V and J calls and clone size follow that table, whereas D and trimming were derived from the DNA. In the table there are roughly 200,000 clones, around 83% of which are singletons. CDR3 length: 12 residues. Germline lookup yields CDR1 LNHNV and CDR2 YYDKDF (reference sequence). V was clipped by 3 bases and J by 15 bases; unmatched bases: 7.

The chain is built from TRBV15 and TRBJ2-1; 8 positions match TRBD2. The sequence was collected from a man between 35 and 55 years old with active or convalescent COVID-19. Sequencing used peripheral blood. The CDR3 DNA reads as TGTGCCACCAGCAGTAGCGGGGATCGTCGGTTCTTC. It translates to CATSSSGDRRFF.